These T cell receptor beta chains were read from a single sample in a study of T cell responses to AZD1222 COVID-19 vaccine. The method was immunoSEQ multiplex PCR; TCRdb's version includes in-frame clones alone and lacks a portion of them. The profile shows approximately 94,000 clones, 80% to 95% of them singletons. This specimen consisted of peripheral blood, obtained on day 0 of AZD1222 vaccination. The receptor set was obtained from an adult in good health. Each CDR3 is given with its conserved first and last residue. Each record gives: V gene, clone size, J gene, CDR3 protein. Rows give clone size only sometimes, using once, few, many, or a class for an expanded clone.

TRBV7-9,NA,TRBJ1-1,CASSSRGVEAFF
TRBV28,NA,TRBJ1-1,CASTNTDGGNTEAFF
TRBV7-2,NA,TRBJ1-2,CASSLVDRVWGGYTF
TRBV19,few,TRBJ2-2,CASALGGDTGELFF
TRBV27,once,TRBJ1-2,CASSLNGGGGYTF
TRBV2,NA,TRBJ2-7,CASSEGIPTDKQYF
TRBV10-2,NA,TRBJ2-1,CASSDDIGLAGTYNEQFF
TRBV2,NA,TRBJ1-5,CASSRTGRFQPQHF
TRBV7-2,NA,TRBJ1-5,CASSSTDGGVNQPQHF
TRBV30,NA,TRBJ2-1,CAWGEERRRYNEQFF
TRBV6-5,NA,TRBJ2-7,CASQALRNQGGQYF
TRBV6-5,NA,TRBJ2-7,CASSYSRAGYEQYF
TRBV27,once,TRBJ1-4,CASSSYGGEAGETVRWKLFF
TRBV28,NA,TRBJ2-7,CASSWTGRGQYF
TRBV19,NA,TRBJ1-5,CASSPDGYSNQPQHF
TRBV28,NA,TRBJ2-3,CASSGNPGLVGTDTQYF
TRBV27,NA,TRBJ2-5,CASSFWGYQETQYF
TRBV7-3,NA,TRBJ2-1,CASSLDLASSYNEQFF
TRBV15,once,TRBJ1-6,CATSTNRAENSPLHF
TRBV2,NA,TRBJ1-5,CASKLDEGSNQPQHF
TRBV5-1,NA,TRBJ2-3,CASSVGTSGGDTQYF
TRBV30,NA,TRBJ1-5,CAWSVRGGLYQPQHF
TRBV29-1,few,TRBJ2-2,CSAGTGDGGELFF
TRBV28,NA,TRBJ1-1,CASSENTEAFF
TRBV2,NA,TRBJ2-1,CASSVRESEQFF
TRBV28,NA,TRBJ1-2,CASSFYRDPVGYTF
TRBV3-1/TRBV3-2,few,TRBJ1-5,CASTQADSNQPQHF
TRBV19,NA,TRBJ1-5,CASSMGGQPQHF
TRBV7-9,few,TRBJ2-7,CASSAGLYEQYF
TRBV18,NA,TRBJ2-5,CASSPRDRDHETQYF
TRBV5-5,NA,TRBJ2-5,CASSLGTSARSQAETQYF
TRBV5-6,once,TRBJ2-7,CASSVGLAAYEQYF
TRBV6-5,NA,TRBJ1-4,CASSYSWADEKLFF
TRBV9,NA,TRBJ2-7,CASSGDFGAEYEQYF
TRBV6-1,NA,TRBJ1-1,CASSEGGPNTEAFF
TRBV19,NA,TRBJ1-5,CASSIGDRALISNQPQHF
TRBV28,NA,TRBJ1-5,CAGSTDRAGRQPQHF
TRBV6-5,NA,TRBJ2-7,CASSPTGAGENEQYF